Listed here are 14 T cell receptor beta chains from one sample, sequenced in a study of CD8 T cells in ankylosing spondylitis. General observations from the study: A motif of seven or eight highly homologous TCR beta variants was seen as apparently characteristic of ankylosing spondylitis blood.

Which antigens these TCRs recognize remains unknown. Via MiXCR, TCRdb re-called the 5' RACE reads, giving one row per CDR3 protein. The sample contains 250,000 to 350,000 distinct CDR3 sequences, approximately 8% of which appear only once. The sequenced material came from blood, either unsorted or a sorted T cell fraction (not recorded which). These receptor sequences come from a male donor with ankylosing spondylitis.

Regarding this clonotype: The junction differs from germline at one of its ends, possibly a read error. The chain has TRBV10-3 and TRBJ2-2, with a weak D call TRBD2 (5 bases). Looked up from germline, CDR1 is ENHRY and CDR2 is SYGVKD. This CDR3 is 12 amino acids long. The CDR3 nucleotides read TGTGCCACCGGACTGAGGTCCGGGGAGCTGTGTTTT. Protein: CATGLRSGELCF.

V gene TRBV30 combines with J gene TRBJ2-2; D might be TRBD1 (5 bases). This CDR3 has 13 residues. With 4 bases removed from V and 5 bases from J, the gap between germline ends came to 11 bases. Germline V CDR1 and CDR2: GTSNPN, SVGIG (reference sequence). The CDR3, as DNA: TGTGCCTGGAAACCAGGGAATACCGGGGAGCTGTTTTTT. It translates to CAWKPGNTGELFF.

In nucleotides, the CDR3 is TGTGCCAGCAGCCCACCCGGGACAGTCCAAGAGACCCAGTACTTC. It specifies CASSPPGTVQETQYF. V and J are TRBV28 and TRBJ2-5; 7 nucleotides agree with TRBD1. The CDR3 has 15 residues. The J segment lost 1 base and the V segment lost 6 bases, leaving 8 bases of the junction unmatched. CDR1 and CDR2 (germline): MDHEN, SYDVKM. The variable domain in full, with the rest retrieved from reference TRBV28 and TRBJ2-5, is DVKVTQSSRYLVKRTGEKVFLECVQDMDHENMFWYRQDPGLGLRLIYFSYDVKMKEKGDIPEGYSVSREKKERFSLILESASTNQTSMYLCASSPPGTVQETQYFGPGTRLLVL.

This clonotype came up a few times. The chain recombines TRBV7-2 with TRBJ2-2; D unclear. The germline CDR1 and CDR2 sequences are SGHTA and FQGNSA. The CDR3 extends over 14 amino acids. V gave up 8 bases and J gave up 2 bases, with 12 bases separating them. CDR3 protein: CASAPVLNTGELFF. In DNA form, the CDR3 reads TGTGCCAGCGCCCCCGTTCTTAACACCGGGGAGCTGTTTTTT.

The genes are TRBV12-3 or TRBV12-4 and TRBJ1-4; TRBD1 matches at 7 bases. The CDR3 is 14 amino acids. V gave up 7 bases and J gave up 3 bases; unmatched junction bases: 5. CDR3 DNA: TGTGCCAGCACCCCGGGACAGCCTAATGAAAAACTGTTTTTT. Amino acids: CASTPGQPNEKLFF.

J is TRBJ2-1 and V is TRBV13, with D tentatively TRBD2 (6 bases). This CDR3 has 16 amino acids. Germline CDR1 and CDR2: PRHDT and FYEKMQ (reference sequence). Trimming took 5 bases from V and 3 from J, leaving 17 bases between them. The CDR3 coding sequence is TGTGCCAGCAGCCCGGGATGGGGAGGTGACTACAATGAGCAGTTCTTC. Translated: CASSPGWGGDYNEQFF.

The rearrangement uses TRBV2 and TRBJ2-1; TRBD2 agrees at 7 bases. Germline CDR1 SNHLY, CDR2 FYNNEI. The CDR3 consists of 15 residues. With 10 bases clipped from V and 4 bases from J, the junction kept 13 bases outside the gene matches. Written as DNA, the CDR3 is TGTGCCAACCCGACTAGCTGGAGGAGTTACAATGAGCAGTTCTTC. It yields the protein CANPTSWRSYNEQFF.

Only a few counts were recorded for this clonotype. V gene TRBV7-9 combines with J gene TRBJ2-1; possibly TRBD2 for D (5 bases). With 11 bases removed from V and 7 bases from J, the gap between germline ends came to 15 bases. CDR3 size: 12 residues. In germline, CDR1 is SEHNR, CDR2 FQNEAQ (reference sequence). The chain's CDR3 is CASRVLENEQFF. The DNA of the CDR3 is TGTGCCTCGCGGGTCCTAGAGAATGAGCAGTTCTTC.

The rearrangement uses TRBV29-1 and TRBJ2-1, with no clear D. The CDR3 loop spans 10 amino acids. CDR1 is SQVTM, CDR2 ANQGSEA, per germline. Trimming stripped 4 bases from V and 8 bases from J, with 6 bases between. CDR3 sequence (DNA): TGCAGCGTTGTGGCAGATGAGCAGTTCTTC. It encodes CSVVADEQFF.

The CDR3 spells CASKIQASGNYEQYF. The CDR3 DNA follows: TGTGCCAGCAAGATTCAAGCTAGCGGCAACTACGAGCAGTACTTC. The chain is built from TRBV27 and TRBJ2-7; 7 bases are a match to TRBD2. V gave up 7 bases and J gave up 3 bases; unmatched junction bases: 12. Germline assignment: CDR1 MNHEY and CDR2 SMNVEV (reference sequence). This CDR3 contains 15 residues.

At least ten counts were recorded for this clonotype. This sequence joins TRBV20-1 and TRBJ1-1, with a possible D match to TRBD1 (6 bases). The V gene's germline CDR1 is DFQATT and CDR2 SNEGSKA (reference sequence). This CDR3 region has 13 residues. V was clipped by 5 bases and J by 4 bases, with 14 bases between them. CDR3 bases: TGCAGTGCTCCCACGGGGGCTAGCACTGAAGCTTTCTTT. Amino acid sequence: CSAPTGASTEAFF.

This chain connects TRBV2 to TRBJ2-1; TRBD2 matches at 13 bases. This CDR3 spans 16 amino acids. Trimming removed 6 bases from V and 2 bases from J; junction bases left unmatched: 4. Germline values: CDR1 SNHLY, CDR2 FYNNEI. The DNA for the CDR3 is TGTGCCAGCAGGCCCGGGACTAGCGGGGCCTACAATGAGCAGTTCTTC. Translating gives CASRPGTSGAYNEQFF.

This clonotype came up a few times. The chain carries TRBV20-1 and TRBJ1-5; 9 bases match TRBD1. Germline assignment: CDR1 DFQATT and CDR2 SNEGSKA (reference sequence). The V and J ends lost 4 bases and 4 bases, in that order; junction bases with no gene match: 2. The CDR3 has 13 amino acids. The CDR3 DNA reads TGCAGTGCTACAGGACAGGGGAATCAGCCCCAGCATTTT. It yields the protein CSATGQGNQPQHF.

This clonotype has just a few counts. V gene TRBV9 combines with J gene TRBJ2-7, with TRBD1 identical over 7 bases. Germline-derived CDR1 and CDR2 are SGDLS and YYNGEE. V lost 3 bases to trimming and J lost 5 bases; unmatched junction nucleotides: 11. The CDR3 consists of 15 residues. CDR3 sequence reads: CASSATGTAFDEQYF. In nucleotides, the CDR3 is TGTGCCAGCAGCGCGACCGGGACAGCCTTCGACGAGCAGTACTTC.